The 9 T cell receptor beta chains below come from one sample, sequenced in a study of blood T cell repertoires in COVID-19. Some clones are missing from TCRdb's copy, which holds only in-frame ones; the method was immunoSEQ multiplex PCR. The repertoire holds about 210,000 clones, with approximately 81% as singletons. The sequenced material came from PBMCs or T cells enriched from blood (not recorded which). These TCRs come from a woman between 45 and 65 years old with acute COVID-19.

This clone has only a few counts. This chain joins TRBV2 and TRBJ2-7, with D possibly TRBD1 on 6 matching bases. V was pared by 8 bases and J by 6 bases, with 20 bases between. The CDR3 has 14 amino acids. Germline CDR1 SNHLY, CDR2 FYNNEI. The CDR3: CASDLGALKVEQYF. The CDR3, as DNA: TGTGCCAGCGATCTGGGGGCTCTGAAGGTCGAGCAGTACTTC.

J is TRBJ2-7 and V is TRBV29-1; D gene ambiguous. Germline V gene data show CDR1 as SQVTM and CDR2 as ANQGSEA. The CDR3 is 12 amino acids. Trimming took off 6 bases at V and 2 bases at J, with 11 bases between the two ends. Here the CDR3 DNA reads TGCAGCGTCTGCGAGGCAACCTACGAGCAGTACTTC. The encoded protein is CSVCEATYEQYF.

This sequence joins TRBV5-1 and TRBJ1-2; D is unclear. V lost 4 bases and J lost 7, with 8 bases in between. CDR1 and CDR2 from the germline V gene are SGHRS and YFSETQ. The CDR3 spans 11 residues. The CDR3 region has the DNA TGCGCCAGCAGCCCTGGCCGTGGCTACACCTTC. This encodes CASSPGRGYTF.

The chain uses TRBV11-2 and TRBJ2-3; no clear D. This CDR3 has 13 residues. Germline CDR1 and CDR2: SGHAT and FQNNGV. The V end lost 6 bases, the J end lost 4 bases, and 11 bases lay between the germline ends. CDR3 sequence: CASRRDSADTQYF. CDR3 nucleotides: TGTGCCAGCAGGCGCGATTCGGCAGATACGCAGTATTTT.

A remark on this clone: The junction departs from germline at one end; a sequencing error may be responsible. V and J are TRBV2 and TRBJ2-7; D ambiguous. Germline V CDR1 and CDR2: SNHLY, FYNNEI. The CDR3 loop spans 14 amino acids. The DNA of the CDR3 is TGTGCCAGCAGAGAAGACGTTAGCTCCTACGAGCAGTACTTC. This codes for CASREDVSSYEQYF.

This clone was seen only a few times. The rearrangement links TRBV9 to TRBJ2-7; D is unclear. Trimming removed 0 bases from V and 6 bases from J, with 7 bases in between. Per the germline V gene, CDR1 is SGDLS and CDR2 is YYNGEE. This CDR3 is built from 12 residues. In DNA form, the CDR3 reads TGTGCCAGCAGCGTAGCTCCCCGCGAGCAGTACTTC. Translated: CASSVAPREQYF.

The rearrangement uses TRBV19 and TRBJ2-1; 16 nucleotides match TRBD2. This CDR3 contains 15 residues. Germline V lookup: CDR1 LNHDA, CDR2 SQIVND (reference sequence). J lost 9 bases, V lost 9 bases, and 8 bases had no gene match. CDR3 loop: CASNMGLAGGGEQFF. CDR3 sequence (DNA): TGTGCCAGCAATATGGGACTAGCGGGAGGGGGTGAGCAGTTCTTC.

CDR3 region: CASSPTSGGWLNEQFF. CDR3 nucleotide sequence: TGTGCCAGCAGTCCTACTAGCGGGGGGTGGCTCAATGAGCAGTTCTTC. The genes are TRBV13 and TRBJ2-1, with TRBD2 identical over 12 bases. CDR1 is PRHDT and CDR2 is FYEKMQ in the germline V gene (reference sequence). V shed 6 bases, J shed 6 bases, and the junction held 9 bases outside the gene matches. CDR3 length: 16 residues.

This clone was seen more than once but under ten times. The J gene is TRBJ2-1, the V gene TRBV5-5; TRBD2 matches at 12 bases. CDR3 length equals 15 residues. Germline CDR1 SGHKS, CDR2 YYEKEE (reference sequence). After removal of 2 bases from V and 6 bases from J, the junction contained 3 bases not matched to a gene. DNA of the CDR3: TGTGCCAGCAGCTTTTGGACTAGCGGGACCAATGAGCAGTTCTTC. It yields the protein CASSFWTSGTNEQFF.